This entry describes one T cell receptor (beta chain). The data were obtained in a study of T cell repertoires in cytomegalovirus infection. CDR3 size: 13 residues. V was cut by 0 bases and J by 5 bases, with 6 bases left in between. The germline V gene has CDR1 SGDLS and CDR2 YYNGEE. TCRdb called the reads again in MiXCR, with one record for every CDR3 protein. The table includes roughly 230,000 distinct CDR3 sequences, 22% detected once. This TCR came from a human donor in good health (CMV status not recorded). Some clones in this sample may be carry-over from other donors' samples. This chain links TRBV9 with TRBJ2-1; no clear D. Sequencing input: CD8+ T cells from PBMCs. CDR3 sequence reads: CASSVVPNNEQFF. CDR3 nucleotide sequence: TGTGCCAGCAGCGTAGTCCCGAACAATGAGCAGTTCTTC.